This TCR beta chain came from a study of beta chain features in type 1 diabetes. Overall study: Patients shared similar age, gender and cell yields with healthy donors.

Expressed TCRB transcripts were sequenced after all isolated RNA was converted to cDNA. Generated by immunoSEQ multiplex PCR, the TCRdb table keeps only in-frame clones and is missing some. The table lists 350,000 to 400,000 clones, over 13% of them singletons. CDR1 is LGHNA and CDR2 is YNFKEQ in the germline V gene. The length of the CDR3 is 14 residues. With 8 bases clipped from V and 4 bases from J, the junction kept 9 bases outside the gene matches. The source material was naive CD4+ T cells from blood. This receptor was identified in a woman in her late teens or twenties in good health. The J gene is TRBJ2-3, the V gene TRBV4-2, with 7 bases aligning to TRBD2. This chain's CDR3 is CASSPAREADTQYF. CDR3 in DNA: TGTGCCAGCTCTCCGGCACGGGAGGCAGATACGCAGTATTTT.